This T cell receptor beta chain emerged from a study of human T cells and chemical hapten exposure. Germline-derived CDR1 and CDR2 are MDHEN and SYDVKM. This CDR3 is 14 amino acids long. The V end was cut by 3 bases, the J end by 4 bases, with 11 bases between. Time point here: patch test 2, 6 weeks after DPC sensitization. Treatment in this sample: therapeutic diphenylcyclopropenone sensitization with weekly scalp DPC. The library tagged each cDNA molecule with unique molecular identifiers. TCRdb re-called the RACE reads through MiXCR, storing one row per CDR3 protein. The sample holds approximately 90,000 distinct CDR3 sequences, 9.5% to 11% seen once. This clonotype occurred many times.

The chain uses TRBV28 and TRBJ2-3, with D unclear. Sequenced here: whole blood, sampled in connection with sensitization to the hapten diphenylcyclopropenone (DPC). This clonotype was obtained from a man aged 40-49 years with alopecia areata. Some clones in this sample may be carry-over from other donors' samples. For the CDR3, the DNA is TGTGCCAGCAGTTTGCCCCACGAGGCAGATACGCAGTATTTT. Translating gives CASSLPHEADTQYF.